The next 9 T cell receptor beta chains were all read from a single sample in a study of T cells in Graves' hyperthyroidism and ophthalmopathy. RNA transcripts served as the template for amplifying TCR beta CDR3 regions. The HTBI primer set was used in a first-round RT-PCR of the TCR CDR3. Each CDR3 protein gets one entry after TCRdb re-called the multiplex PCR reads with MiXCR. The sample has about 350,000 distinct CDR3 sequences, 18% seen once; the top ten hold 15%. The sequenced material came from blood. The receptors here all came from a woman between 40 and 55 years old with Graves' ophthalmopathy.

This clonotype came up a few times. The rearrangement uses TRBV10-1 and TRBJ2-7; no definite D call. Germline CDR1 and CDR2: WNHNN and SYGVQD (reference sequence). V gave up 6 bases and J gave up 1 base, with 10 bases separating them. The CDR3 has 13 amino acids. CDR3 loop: CASSPQPSYEQYF. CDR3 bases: TGCGCCAGCAGCCCTCAACCTTCCTACGAGCAGTACTTC.

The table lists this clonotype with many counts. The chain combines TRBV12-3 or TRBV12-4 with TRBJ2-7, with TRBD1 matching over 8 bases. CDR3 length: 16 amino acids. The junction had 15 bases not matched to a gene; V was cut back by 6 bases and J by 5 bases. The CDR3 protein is CASSPSDRALGNEQYF. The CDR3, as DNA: TGTGCCAGCAGCCCCTCGGACAGGGCTCTCGGGAACGAGCAGTACTTC.

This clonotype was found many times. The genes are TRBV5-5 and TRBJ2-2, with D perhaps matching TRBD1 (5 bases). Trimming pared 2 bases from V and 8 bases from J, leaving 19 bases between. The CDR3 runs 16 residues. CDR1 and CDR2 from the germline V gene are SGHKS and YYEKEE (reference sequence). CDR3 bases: TGTGCCAGCAGCTTCCCCTTTCGCGGCAGGGCGGGGGAGCTGTTTTTT. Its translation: CASSFPFRGRAGELFF. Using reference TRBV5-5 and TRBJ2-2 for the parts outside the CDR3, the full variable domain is DAGVTQSPTHLIKTRGQQVTLRCSPISGHKSVSWYQQVLGQGPQFIFQYYEKEERGRGNFPDRFSARQFPNYSSELNVNALLLGDSALYLCASSFPFRGRAGELFFGEGSRLTVL.

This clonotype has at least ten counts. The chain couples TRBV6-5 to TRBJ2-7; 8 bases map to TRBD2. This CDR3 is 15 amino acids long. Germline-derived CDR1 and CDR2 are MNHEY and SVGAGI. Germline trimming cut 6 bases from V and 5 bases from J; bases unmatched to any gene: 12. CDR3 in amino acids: CASSGGGLGLNEQYF. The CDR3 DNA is TGTGCCAGCAGCGGGGGGGGATTGGGGCTGAACGAGCAGTACTTC.

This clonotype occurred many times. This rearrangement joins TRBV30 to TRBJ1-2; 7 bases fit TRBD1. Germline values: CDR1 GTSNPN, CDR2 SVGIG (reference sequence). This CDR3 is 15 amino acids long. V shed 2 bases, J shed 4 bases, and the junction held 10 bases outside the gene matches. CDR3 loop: CAWSYRDSVFYGYTF. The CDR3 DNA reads TGTGCCTGGAGTTACAGGGACAGTGTGTTCTATGGCTACACCTTC.

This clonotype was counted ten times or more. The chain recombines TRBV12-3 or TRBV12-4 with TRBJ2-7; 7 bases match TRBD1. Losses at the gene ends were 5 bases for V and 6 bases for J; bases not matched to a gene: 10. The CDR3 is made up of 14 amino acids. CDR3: CASSPGQSVFEQYF. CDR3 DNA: TGTGCCAGCAGTCCGGGACAGTCGGTTTTCGAGCAGTACTTC.

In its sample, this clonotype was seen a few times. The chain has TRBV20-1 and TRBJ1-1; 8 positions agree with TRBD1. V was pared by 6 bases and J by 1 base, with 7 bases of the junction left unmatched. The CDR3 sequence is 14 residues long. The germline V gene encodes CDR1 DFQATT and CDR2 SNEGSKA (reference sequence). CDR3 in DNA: TGCAGTGCGGACAGGGACAGCCGGAACACTGAAGCTTTCTTT. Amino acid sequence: CSADRDSRNTEAFF.

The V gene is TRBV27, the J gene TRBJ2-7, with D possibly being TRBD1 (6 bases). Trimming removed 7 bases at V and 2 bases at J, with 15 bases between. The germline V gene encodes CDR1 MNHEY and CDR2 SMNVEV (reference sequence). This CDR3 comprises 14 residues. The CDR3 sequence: CASKFAQGTYEQYF. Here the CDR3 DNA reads TGTGCCAGCAAATTCGCTCAGGGGACCTACGAGCAGTACTTC.

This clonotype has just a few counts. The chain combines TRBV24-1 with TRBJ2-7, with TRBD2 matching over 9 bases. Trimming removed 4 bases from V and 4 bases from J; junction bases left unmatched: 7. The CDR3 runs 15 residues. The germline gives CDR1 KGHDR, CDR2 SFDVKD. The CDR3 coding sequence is TGTGCCACCAGTGACTCGACTAGCGGTGTATACGAGCAGTACTTC. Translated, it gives CATSDSTSGVYEQYF.